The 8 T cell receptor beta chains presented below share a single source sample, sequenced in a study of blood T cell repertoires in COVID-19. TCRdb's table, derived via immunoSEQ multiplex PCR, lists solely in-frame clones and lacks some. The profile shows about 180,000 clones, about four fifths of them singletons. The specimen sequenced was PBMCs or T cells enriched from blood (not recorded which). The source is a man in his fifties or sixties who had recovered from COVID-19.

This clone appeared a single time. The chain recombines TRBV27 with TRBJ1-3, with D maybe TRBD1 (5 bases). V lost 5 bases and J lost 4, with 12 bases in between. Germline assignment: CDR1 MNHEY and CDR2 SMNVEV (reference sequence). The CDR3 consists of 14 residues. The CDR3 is CASSARVDGNTIYF. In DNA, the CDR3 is TGTGCCAGCAGTGCCAGGGTTGACGGAAACACCATATATTTT.

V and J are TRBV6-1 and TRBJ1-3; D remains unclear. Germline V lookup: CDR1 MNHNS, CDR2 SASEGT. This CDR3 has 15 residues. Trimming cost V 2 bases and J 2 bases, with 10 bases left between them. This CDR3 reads CASSEYRGTGNTIYF. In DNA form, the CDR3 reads TGTGCCAGCAGTGAATATCGGGGAACTGGAAACACCATATATTTT.

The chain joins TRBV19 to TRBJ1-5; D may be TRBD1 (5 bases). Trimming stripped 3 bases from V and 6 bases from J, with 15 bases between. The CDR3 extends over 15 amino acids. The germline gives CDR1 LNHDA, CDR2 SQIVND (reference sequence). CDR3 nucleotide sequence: TGTGCCAGTAGTATGGGAGGGGTAACAGGTCAGCCCCAGCATTTT. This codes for CASSMGGVTGQPQHF. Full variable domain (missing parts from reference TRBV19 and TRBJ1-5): DGGITQSPKYLFRKEGQNVTLSCEQNLNHDAMYWYRQDPGQGLRLIYYSQIVNDFQKGDIAEGYSVSREKKESFPLTVTSAQKNPTAFYLCASSMGGVTGQPQHFGDGTRLSIL.

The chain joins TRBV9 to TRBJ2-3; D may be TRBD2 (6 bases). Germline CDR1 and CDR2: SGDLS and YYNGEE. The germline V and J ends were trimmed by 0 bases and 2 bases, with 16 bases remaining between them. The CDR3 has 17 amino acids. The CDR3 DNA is TGTGCCAGCAGCGTAGTGGGGCGGGGCCATCACACAGATACGCAGTATTTT. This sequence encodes CASSVVGRGHHTDTQYF.

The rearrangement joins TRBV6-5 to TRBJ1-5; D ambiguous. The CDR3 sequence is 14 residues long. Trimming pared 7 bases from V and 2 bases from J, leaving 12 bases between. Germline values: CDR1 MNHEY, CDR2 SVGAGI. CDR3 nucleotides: TGTGCCAGCATCGACTCCGGCGGCAATCAGCCCCAGCATTTT. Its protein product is CASIDSGGNQPQHF.

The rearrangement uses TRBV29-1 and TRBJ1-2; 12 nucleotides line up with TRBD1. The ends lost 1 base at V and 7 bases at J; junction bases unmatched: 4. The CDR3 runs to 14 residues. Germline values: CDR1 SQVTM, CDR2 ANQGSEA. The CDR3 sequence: CSVEGGTGGVGYTF. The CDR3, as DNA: TGCAGCGTTGAAGGAGGGACAGGGGGCGTTGGCTACACCTTC.

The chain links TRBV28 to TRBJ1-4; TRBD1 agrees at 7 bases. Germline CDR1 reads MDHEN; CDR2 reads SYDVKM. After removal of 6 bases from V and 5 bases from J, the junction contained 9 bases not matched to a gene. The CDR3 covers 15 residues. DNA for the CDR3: TGTGCCAGCAGCCCTACGGGACAGACGAATGAAAAACTGTTTTTT. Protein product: CASSPTGQTNEKLFF.

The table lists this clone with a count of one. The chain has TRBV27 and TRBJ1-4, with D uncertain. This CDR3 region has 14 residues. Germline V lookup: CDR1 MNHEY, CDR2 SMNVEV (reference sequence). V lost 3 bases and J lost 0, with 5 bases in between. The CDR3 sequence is CASSFVATNEKLFF. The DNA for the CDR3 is TGTGCCAGCAGTTTTGTCGCAACTAATGAAAAACTGTTTTTT.